The next 17 T cell receptor beta chains were all read from a single sample in a study of blood T cell repertoires in COVID-19. Assay: immunoSEQ multiplex PCR; the TCRdb copy retains only in-frame clones and omits some. The repertoire holds 200,000 to 250,000 clones, 80% seen once, with over 10% in the top ten. The sequenced material came from peripheral blood. The receptor set was obtained from a human donor in a cohort sampled during active COVID-19.

J is TRBJ2-7 and V is TRBV19; 7 nucleotides agree with TRBD2. Germline lookup yields CDR1 LNHDA and CDR2 SQIVND (reference sequence). This CDR3 comprises 16 residues. Trimming cost V 4 bases and J 6 bases; bases outside gene matches: 15. The CDR3 protein is CASSTHSEGGTAEQYF. CDR3 bases: TGTGCCAGTAGTACCCACTCTGAGGGAGGGACCGCCGAGCAGTACTTC.

The chain recombines TRBV18 with TRBJ1-1; possible D gene TRBD1, 5 bases. Trimming took off 4 bases at V and 2 bases at J, with 8 bases between the two ends. Germline V gene sequence: CDR1 KGHSH, CDR2 LQKENI. This CDR3 comprises 13 residues. The DNA for the CDR3 is TGTGCCAGCTCACTCGGACAAAACACTGAAGCTTTCTTT. Its protein is CASSLGQNTEAFF.

In its sample, this clone was seen a few times. The chain has TRBV7-3 and TRBJ1-2; TRBD1 is a possible D gene (6 bases). The CDR3 totals 14 residues. V lost 5 bases, J lost 3 bases, and 13 bases lay in between. The germline gives CDR1 SGHTA, CDR2 FQGTGA. CDR3 bases: TGTGCCAGCAGCCAATCGGGGGGCGACTATGGCTACACCTTC. Its protein product is CASSQSGGDYGYTF.

The J gene is TRBJ2-7, the V gene TRBV27; 7 positions match TRBD2. The CDR3 has 17 residues. Looked up from germline, CDR1 is MNHEY and CDR2 is SMNVEV (reference sequence). V lost 3 bases and J lost 3; bases outside the gene matches: 14. In nucleotides, the CDR3 is TGTGCCAGCAGTTTTGGCTTACAGAGCGGGACCGTCTACGAGCAGTACTTC. This translates into CASSFGLQSGTVYEQYF.

The J gene is TRBJ2-3, the V gene TRBV7-2, with D possibly TRBD1 on 6 matching bases. The V and J ends lost 5 bases and 3 bases respectively, with 12 bases between them. This CDR3 region has 14 residues. CDR1 and CDR2 from the germline V gene are SGHTA and FQGNSA. DNA for the CDR3: TGTGCCAGCAGCGTAGGGCAGGGGACAGATACGCAGTATTTT. Amino acids: CASSVGQGTDTQYF.

The chain recombines TRBV6-1 with TRBJ1-2; D uncertain. Germline values: CDR1 MNHNS, CDR2 SASEGT. V was clipped by 0 bases and J by 8 bases, with 16 bases between them. The CDR3 length is 15 residues. The CDR3 protein is CASSEASRVLEGYTF. In DNA form, the CDR3 reads TGTGCCAGCAGTGAAGCCTCTAGAGTTTTGGAGGGCTACACCTTC.

The chain carries TRBV5-1 and TRBJ1-1; 9 bases agree with TRBD1. J was trimmed by 5 bases and V by 4 bases; bases with no gene match: 6. Germline V gene lookup returns CDR1 SGHRS and CDR2 YFSETQ. This CDR3 comprises 14 residues. In DNA, the CDR3 is TGCGCCAGCAGCCTACAGGGGGCAGTGACTGAAGCTTTCTTT. Its translation: CASSLQGAVTEAFF.

The V call is TRBV6-5, the J call TRBJ2-1; maybe TRBD2 (6 bases). CDR3 length: 14 amino acids. From germline, CDR1 is MNHEY and CDR2 SVGAGI. The ends were cut back, 2 bases at V and 5 bases at J, with 10 bases in the middle. As DNA, the CDR3 is TGTGCCAGCAGTTACGGGACTTTCAACAATGAGCAGTTCTTC. It is translated as CASSYGTFNNEQFF.

The genes are TRBV11-2 and TRBJ1-4, with D unresolved. V was clipped by 1 base and J by 8 bases, with 17 bases between them. CDR1 and CDR2 from the germline V gene are SGHAT and FQNNGV. The CDR3 extends over 16 amino acids. The CDR3: CASSLGGSGYVEKLFF. The CDR3 DNA reads TGTGCCAGCAGCTTAGGCGGCAGTGGATACGTGGAAAAACTGTTTTTT.

The chain joins TRBV6-4 to TRBJ1-4; TRBD1 might be the D (5 bases). Per the germline V gene, CDR1 is MRHNA and CDR2 is SNTAGT. V was cut by 6 bases and J by 5 bases, with 16 bases left in between. This CDR3 region has 15 residues. The CDR3 sequence: CASRTQAGENEKLFF. CDR3 DNA: TGTGCCAGCAGAACACAGGCGGGGGAAAATGAAAAACTGTTTTTT.

This clone was detected a few times. The rearrangement links TRBV4-3 to TRBJ2-1; 10 bases are a match to TRBD2. Germline lookup yields CDR1 LGHNA and CDR2 YSLEER. CDR3 length: 15 residues. V gave up 1 base and J gave up 4 bases; unmatched junction bases: 1. The CDR3 reads CASSQGTSGYNEQFF. DNA for the CDR3: TGCGCCAGCAGCCAAGGGACTAGCGGTTACAATGAGCAGTTCTTC.

DNA for the CDR3: TGTGCCAGCAGCCCCGGGAGCCTTTACTCTGGAAACACCATATATTTT. It is translated as CASSPGSLYSGNTIYF. The chain employs TRBV7-8 and TRBJ1-3; D call uncertain. The ends were cut back, 5 bases at V and 0 bases at J, with 14 bases in the middle. The germline gives CDR1 SGHVS, CDR2 FQNEAQ. The CDR3 sequence is 16 residues long.

The chain links TRBV3-1 (or the pseudogene TRBV3-2) to TRBJ1-2; D might be TRBD1 (5 bases). This CDR3 is 13 amino acids long. Germline CDR1 and CDR2: LGHDT and YNNKEL (reference sequence). V dropped 3 bases and J dropped 5 bases, with 10 bases sitting between them. CDR3 protein: CASSQAGRYGYTF. The CDR3 DNA reads TGTGCCAGCAGCCAGGCGGGACGATATGGCTACACCTTC.

This chain joins TRBV18 and TRBJ2-7; 9 nucleotides match TRBD2. The ends lost 0 bases at V and 2 bases at J; junction bases unmatched: 2. This CDR3 region has 15 residues. Germline V gene lookup returns CDR1 KGHSH and CDR2 LQKENI. The CDR3 nucleotides read TGTGCCAGCTCACCACCCAGCGGGAGGCCCTACGAGCAGTACTTC. This codes for CASSPPSGRPYEQYF.

This clone occurred once. The chain carries TRBV10-3 and TRBJ1-4, with TRBD1 as a possible D gene (5 bases). V was shortened by 6 bases and J by 4 bases, with 12 bases between the two germline ends. Germline values: CDR1 ENHRY, CDR2 SYGVKD. This CDR3 is 14 amino acids long. CDR3 loop: CAISAGSSNEKLFF. The CDR3 coding sequence is TGTGCCATCAGCGCAGGGTCAAGTAATGAAAAACTGTTTTTT.

The gene calls are TRBV27 and TRBJ1-1; D not certain. The CDR3 is 14 amino acids. From germline, CDR1 is MNHEY and CDR2 SMNVEV (reference sequence). The V gene lost 3 bases and the J gene lost 5 bases, with 13 bases spanning the gap. CDR3 sequence (DNA): TGTGCCAGCAGTTTGACTCGGTCGATGACTGAAGCTTTCTTT. Amino acid sequence: CASSLTRSMTEAFF.

This clone was counted once. V and J are TRBV10-2 and TRBJ2-7; D is possibly TRBD1 (6 bases). V lost 2 bases and J lost 2, with 19 bases in between. Germline V gene data show CDR1 as WSHSY and CDR2 as SAAADI. This CDR3 has 17 amino acids. The CDR3 DNA reads as TGCGCCAGCAGTGAGCGTGGTACTACCGGGGACACCTACGAGCAGTACTTC. It encodes CASSERGTTGDTYEQYF.